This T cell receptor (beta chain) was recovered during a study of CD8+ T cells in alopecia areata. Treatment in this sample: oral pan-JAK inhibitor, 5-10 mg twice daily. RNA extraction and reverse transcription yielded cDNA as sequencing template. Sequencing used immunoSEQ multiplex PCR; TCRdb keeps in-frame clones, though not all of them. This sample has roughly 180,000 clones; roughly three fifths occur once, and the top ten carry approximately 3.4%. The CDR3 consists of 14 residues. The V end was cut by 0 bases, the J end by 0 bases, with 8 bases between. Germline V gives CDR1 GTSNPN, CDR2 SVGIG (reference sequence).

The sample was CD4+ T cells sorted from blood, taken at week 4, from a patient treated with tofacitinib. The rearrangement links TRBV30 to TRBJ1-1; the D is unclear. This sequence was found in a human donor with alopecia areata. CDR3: CAWSVLQMNTEAFF. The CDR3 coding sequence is TGTGCCTGGAGTGTACTGCAGATGAACACTGAAGCTTTCTTT.